The 22 T cell receptor beta chains presented below share a single source sample, sequenced in a study of molecular identifiers for immune sequencing clone quantification. Each CDR3 protein gets one entry after TCRdb re-called the PCR reads with MiXCR. The data hold 97,000 or so distinct CDR3 sequences, with approximately 24% observed a single time. Sequencing was carried out using naive CD8+ T cells from blood, with Jurkat cell RNA spiked in. Subset specified: FACS-sorted CD8+CD4-CCR7+CD45RA+ naive T cells. The receptors were sampled from a human donor in good health. Some libraries in this study had Jurkat cell RNA spiked in.

This clonotype was counted at least ten times. The chain has TRBV6-5 and TRBJ2-7; D might be TRBD1 or TRBD2, each matching 5 bases. Trimming took off 7 bases at V and 2 bases at J, with 21 bases between the two ends. Germline CDR1 is MNHEY and CDR2 is SVGAGI. This CDR3 comprises 16 residues. The CDR3 bases are TGTGCCAGCACCCCCGGGTTTCGGGACGAAACCTACGAGCAGTACTTC. Amino acid sequence: CASTPGFRDETYEQYF.

At least ten counts were recorded for this clonotype. This chain joins TRBV4-1 and TRBJ2-7; D gene unclear. The V and J ends lost 0 bases and 4 bases respectively, with 13 bases between them. Germline CDR1 reads MGHRA; CDR2 reads YSYEKL. This CDR3 is 15 amino acids long. CDR3 sequence (DNA): TGCGCCAGCAGCCAAGAGGCTAAGGCGGTTTACGAGCAGTACTTC. Translated, it gives CASSQEAKAVYEQYF.

This clonotype was seen a few times. The V and J genes are TRBV10-2 and TRBJ1-5; D not resolved. Germline loops: CDR1 WSHSY, CDR2 SAAADI. With 0 bases removed from V and 6 bases from J, the gap between germline ends came to 9 bases. The CDR3 has 14 residues. DNA of the CDR3: TGCGCCAGCAGTGAGTCCTCGGGAATTCAGCCCCAGCATTTT. This encodes CASSESSGIQPQHF.

The gene calls are TRBV7-9 and TRBJ2-1, with TRBD1 as a possible D gene (5 bases). V lost 1 base and J 1 base, leaving 11 bases between the germline ends. This CDR3 is 16 amino acids long. Looked up from germline, CDR1 is SEHNR and CDR2 is FQNEAQ (reference sequence). The CDR3 nucleotides read TGTGCCAGCAGCTTAGTGACAGCCCCTTCCTACAATGAGCAGTTCTTC. It yields the protein CASSLVTAPSYNEQFF.

This clonotype was seen at least ten times. The rearrangement joins TRBV6-5 to TRBJ2-7; 12 bases align to TRBD2. The length of the CDR3 is 14 residues. Germline loops: CDR1 MNHEY, CDR2 SVGAGI. Germline trimming cut 6 bases from V and 6 bases from J; bases unmatched to any gene: 6. DNA for the CDR3: TGTGCCAGCAGCGGACTAGCGGGGATCGGCGAGCAGTACTTC. Amino acids: CASSGLAGIGEQYF.

In its sample, this clonotype was seen a few times. The chain combines TRBV2 with TRBJ2-3; 13 bases map to TRBD2. Germline-derived CDR1 and CDR2 are SNHLY and FYNNEI. Unmatched junction bases numbered 12, after V lost 7 bases and J lost 5 bases. The CDR3 is made up of 17 amino acids. CDR3 protein: CASNRATSGGAEDTQYF. CDR3 DNA: TGTGCCAGCAATCGGGCCACTAGCGGGGGGGCCGAAGATACGCAGTATTTT.

There are a few counts of this clonotype. In DNA, the CDR3 is TGTGCCACCGCTGACCGGGACGGGAGGGAGCTGTTTTTT. Residues: CATADRDGRELFF. The V gene is TRBV19, the J gene TRBJ2-2; D may correspond to TRBD1 or TRBD2 (5 bases each). Trimming shortened V by 10 bases and J by 9 bases, and 18 bases separated the two germline ends. Germline V lookup: CDR1 LNHDA, CDR2 SQIVND (reference sequence). CDR3 length equals 13 residues.

V and J are TRBV20-1 and TRBJ2-7, with D perhaps given as TRBD1 or TRBD2 (6 bases each). The CDR3 is made up of 15 amino acids. Trimming shortened V by 0 bases and J by 1 base, and 13 bases separated the two germline ends. Germline V gene sequence: CDR1 DFQATT, CDR2 SNEGSKA (reference sequence). The CDR3 loop is CSARDLGGGSYEQYF. CDR3 nucleotides: TGCAGTGCTAGAGATCTCGGGGGCGGTTCCTACGAGCAGTACTTC.

This clonotype was observed many times. The rearrangement uses TRBV29-1 and TRBJ2-5, with D perhaps TRBD2 (6 bases). This CDR3 has 14 residues. Trimming took 4 bases from V and 5 from J, leaving 17 bases between them. The germline V gene encodes CDR1 SQVTM and CDR2 ANQGSEA. Here the CDR3 DNA reads TGCAGCGTTGTAGAGGGAGGCCATGTGGAGACCCAGTACTTC. It encodes CSVVEGGHVETQYF.

Turning to this clonotype: This could be a read error, since a much larger clone is one nucleotide away. The chain links TRBV27 to TRBJ2-7; tentatively, D is TRBD1 (6 bases). V lost 5 bases and J 6 bases, leaving 26 bases between the germline ends. The CDR3 length is 17 residues. Looked up from germline, CDR1 is MNHEY and CDR2 is SMNVEV (reference sequence). The CDR3: CASSPTVGHPDASEQYF. The CDR3 region has the DNA TGTGCCAGCAGTCCAACCGTGGGACACCCCGATGCTTCCGAGCAGTACTTC.

This clonotype has a count of ten or more. CDR3 bases: TGCGCCAGCAGCTTCACCCCGAACACTGAAGCTTTCTTT. This sequence encodes CASSFTPNTEAFF. The chain carries TRBV5-1 and TRBJ1-1; D gene uncertain. The CDR3 has 13 amino acids. Trimming cost V 2 bases and J 1 base, with 6 bases left between them. The germline V gene has CDR1 SGHRS and CDR2 YFSETQ.

The sample holds many counts of this clonotype. This sequence joins TRBV4-3 and TRBJ2-7, with 9 bases matching TRBD1. From germline, CDR1 is LGHNA and CDR2 YSLEER. The V gene end was trimmed by 1 base and the J gene end by 4 bases; junction bases not matched to a gene: 5. The CDR3 extends over 15 amino acids. The CDR3 coding sequence is TGCGCCAGCAGCCAAGCACAGGGGGCTGGGTACGAGCAGTACTTC. Amino acid sequence: CASSQAQGAGYEQYF.

As concerns this clonotype: Since a much larger clone is just one base distant, this may be a read error. The chain uses TRBV5-6 and TRBJ2-3, with 7 bases lining up with TRBD2. This CDR3 contains 14 residues. Germline values: CDR1 SGHDT, CDR2 YYEEEE. CDR3 protein: CTSSPGSSGDTQYF. The CDR3 nucleotides read TGTACCAGCAGCCCCGGTTCTAGCGGAGATACGCAGTATTTT.

This clonotype was seen ten or more times. The genes are TRBV5-1 and TRBJ2-6; a possible D gene is TRBD1 (5 bases). V was trimmed by 2 bases and J by 0 bases, leaving 12 bases between them. Germline loops: CDR1 SGHRS, CDR2 YFSETQ. The CDR3 extends over 17 amino acids. Written as DNA, the CDR3 is TGCGCCAGCAGCTTCACAGGTTCCCTCTCTGGGGCCAACGTCCTGACTTTC. Its protein product is CASSFTGSLSGANVLTF.

This clonotype was seen a few times. This rearrangement joins TRBV12-5 to TRBJ2-1; D is possibly TRBD2 (6 bases). Deletions cut 1 base from V and 4 bases from J, with 14 bases between. Per germline, CDR1 LGHNT and CDR2 FRNRAP. The CDR3 runs 16 residues. CDR3 amino acids: CASGLASAIPYNEQFF. The CDR3 DNA reads TGTGCTAGTGGTTTGGCTAGCGCCATACCTTACAATGAGCAGTTCTTC. Complete variable domain (other parts from reference TRBV12-5 and TRBJ2-1): DARVTQTPRHKVTEMGQEVTMRCQPILGHNTVFWYRQTMMQGLELLAYFRNRAPLDDSGMPKDRFSAEMPDATLATLKIQPSEPRDSAVYFCASGLASAIPYNEQFFGPGTRLTVL.

This clonotype was observed a few times. The rearrangement joins TRBV4-1 to TRBJ2-1; 7 bases align to TRBD2. The V gene's germline CDR1 is MGHRA and CDR2 YSYEKL. The CDR3 consists of 16 residues. Trimming removed 0 bases from V and 6 bases from J; junction bases left unmatched: 8. The CDR3 DNA reads TGCGCCAGCAGCCAAGACTGGCGGGAGCTTGTCAATGAGCAGTTCTTC. Protein product: CASSQDWRELVNEQFF.

Comments on this clonotype: One base away lies a much larger clone, so this may be a sequencing read error. V is TRBV6-5 and J is TRBJ1-5; D is ambiguous. The V end was cut by 6 bases, the J end by 6 bases, with 9 bases between. The CDR3 runs to 12 residues. Germline assignment: CDR1 MNHEY and CDR2 SVGAGI. CDR3 sequence reads: CASRDASQPQHF. The CDR3 nucleotides are TGTGCCAGCAGGGACGCCAGTCAGCCCCAGCATTTT.

This clonotype was found many times. The chain is built from TRBV5-1 and TRBJ2-3, with 7 bases fitting TRBD1. V lost 0 bases to trimming and J lost 5 bases; unmatched junction nucleotides: 9. Germline V lookup: CDR1 SGHRS, CDR2 YFSETQ. The CDR3 is 16 residues long. The CDR3 sequence: CASSLVILQGRDTQYF. The CDR3, as DNA: TGCGCCAGCAGCTTGGTGATTCTACAGGGGAGAGATACGCAGTATTTT.

In the case of this clonotype: The junction shows a germline mismatch at one end, possibly a read error. V usage is TRBV5-3 and J usage is TRBJ2-7, with 8 bases fitting TRBD1. Being an ORF, TRBV5-3 has a function that is uncertain. The CDR3 sequence is 15 residues long. The CDR3 sequence is CASSLVWTGIYEQYF. The CDR3 nucleotides are TGTGCCAGCAGCTTGGTGTGGACAGGGATCTACGAGCAGTACTTC.

This chain links TRBV9 with TRBJ2-7; maybe TRBD2 (6 bases). The V and J ends lost 3 bases and 5 bases respectively, with 18 bases between them. The CDR3 extends over 15 amino acids. Germline CDR1 SGDLS, CDR2 YYNGEE. CDR3 bases: TGTGCCAGCAGCGCGGACCTAATGGGGGGAGACGAGCAGTACTTC. Amino acid sequence: CASSADLMGGDEQYF.

Turning to this clonotype: A much larger clone is a single base away; this may be a read error. The chain recombines TRBV20-1 with TRBJ2-7; D not resolved. CDR1 is DFQATT and CDR2 is SNEGSKA in the germline V gene (reference sequence). CDR3 length: 12 residues. CDR3 DNA: TGCAATGCTAGAGATATAGGTTACGAGCAGTACTTC. This translates into CNARDIGYEQYF.

In its sample, this clonotype was seen many times. This chain connects TRBV12-3 or TRBV12-4 to TRBJ2-3; D is unresolved. CDR3 length equals 14 residues. V lost 3 bases, J lost 2 bases, and 9 bases lay in between. CDR3 bases: TGTGCCAGCAGTTTCAGGCCGATCACAGATACGCAGTATTTT. Translation: CASSFRPITDTQYF.